The rows below give T cell receptor beta chains drawn from one sample of a study of blood T cells in healthy people across ages. TCRdb reanalysed the 5' RACE reads using MiXCR and keeps one entry per CDR3 protein. The data hold about 680,000 distinct CDR3 sequences, with roughly 49% observed a single time. Sequences were obtained from blood. The receptors derive from a woman aged 55-69 years in good health. The conserved cysteine and the conserved F or W are not part of the CDR3 here.

j_gene | v_gene | CDR3aa
TRBJ2-1 | TRBV6-5 | ASSGMGHYNEQF
TRBJ1-4 | TRBV4-2 | ASSQDFGAGGEKLF
TRBJ2-5 | TRBV11-3 | ASSSGTSQETQY
TRBJ1-5 | TRBV6-2/TRBV6-3 | ASSSSGGPMTARPQH
TRBJ2-3 | TRBV29-1 | SVLDQQQDTQY
TRBJ2-7 | TRBV3-1 | ASSQRLRRRSYEQY
TRBJ2-5 | TRBV2 | ASSRGLQY
TRBJ2-3 | TRBV7-2 | ASSPRGSRDTQY
TRBJ2-1 | TRBV10-3 | AIRDYRGQVNEQF
TRBJ2-1 | TRBV9 | ASSEDYFYNEQF
TRBJ1-4 | TRBV20-1 | SASTATNEKLF
TRBJ1-2 | TRBV7-2 | ASSLARGNYGYT
TRBJ1-2 | TRBV29-1 | SVEGTSRDRRANYGHT
TRBJ2-5 | TRBV28 | ASSLLPSGSQETQY
TRBJ2-1 | TRBV13 | ASSLRDRMDEQF
. | TRBV24-1 | ATSDSTGGIGETQY
TRBJ1-1 | TRBV5-1 | ASMSDRNTEAF
TRBJ2-6 | TRBV5-1 | ASRPGSDGANVLT
TRBJ2-3 | TRBV6-2/TRBV6-3 | ATGLADTDTQY
TRBJ2-5 | TRBV20-1 | SAPFGSGWLQETQY
. | TRBV18 | ASSSNSGHPGEQY
TRBJ2-1 | TRBV20-1 | SATRPSGRVDEQF
TRBJ2-2 | TRBV7-2 | ASSFKRAGELF
TRBJ2-7 | TRBV6-2/TRBV6-3 | ASSYRGGRSYEQY
TRBJ2-4 | TRBV13 | ASSLGALAKNIQY
TRBJ2-1 | TRBV9 | ASSFTSVSYNEQF
TRBJ2-7 | TRBV28 | ASRQGYEQY
TRBJ2-3 | TRBV3-1 | ASSQVFSSTDTQY
TRBJ1-4 | TRBV20-1 | SASTLGEKLF
TRBJ1-2 | TRBV5-1 | ASTYDRNYGYT
TRBJ2-1 | TRBV4-1 | ASSQAGLSGTIREQF
TRBJ1-1 | TRBV29-1 | SSRGLGEAF
TRBJ2-3 | TRBV7-2 | ASSPFLGGNTDTQY
TRBJ1-4 | TRBV11-2 | ASSWRRGPNEKLF
TRBJ1-4 | TRBV27 | ASRQTELNEKLF
TRBJ1-1 | TRBV11-3 | ASSLETDTEAF
TRBJ2-7 | TRBV5-1 | ASSFGRVDEQY
TRBJ2-5 | TRBV9 | ASSLDVGGGLETQY
. | TRBV12-3/TRBV12-4 | ASSLGQGWDEQY
. | TRBV20-1 | SARDGTSASYEQY
TRBJ2-5 | TRBV28 | ASRLIAGVRDNEQY
TRBJ2-1 | TRBV11-2 | ASSLGRLAGGNEQF